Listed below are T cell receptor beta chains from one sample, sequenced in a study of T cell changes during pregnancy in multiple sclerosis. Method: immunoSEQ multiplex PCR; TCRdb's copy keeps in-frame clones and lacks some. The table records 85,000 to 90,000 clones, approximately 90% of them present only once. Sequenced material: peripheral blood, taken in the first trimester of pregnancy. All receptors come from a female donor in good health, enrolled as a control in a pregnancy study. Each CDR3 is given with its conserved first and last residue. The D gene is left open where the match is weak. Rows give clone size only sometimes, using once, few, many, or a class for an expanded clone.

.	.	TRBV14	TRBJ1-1	CASSFTVNTEAFF	TGTGCCAGCAGCTTCACAGTGAACACTGAAGCTTTCTTT
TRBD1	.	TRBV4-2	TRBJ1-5	CASSPGQGGSNQPQHF	TGTGCCAGCAGCCCCGGACAGGGGGGATCCAATCAGCCCCAGCATTTT
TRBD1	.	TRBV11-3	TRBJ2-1	CASSLMTGTGPSEQFF	TGTGCCAGCAGCTTAATGACAGGGACAGGCCCGAGTGAGCAGTTCTTC
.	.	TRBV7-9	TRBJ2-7	CASSLVSNYEQYF	TGTGCCAGCAGCTTAGTGTCCAACTACGAGCAGTACTTC
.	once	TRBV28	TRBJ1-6	CASSLGDGVRGSPLHF	TGTGCCAGCAGTTTAGGTGACGGAGTAAGGGGGTCACCCCTCCACTTT
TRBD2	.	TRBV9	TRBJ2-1	CASSGGWQGGPNEQFF	TGTGCCAGCAGCGGGGGGTGGCAGGGAGGGCCCAATGAGCAGTTCTTC
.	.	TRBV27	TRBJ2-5	CASSLRASRGQETQYF	TGTGCCAGCAGTTTGCGGGCATCTCGGGGGCAAGAGACCCAGTACTTC
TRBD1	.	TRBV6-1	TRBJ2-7	CASSEAQGAYEQYF	TGTGCCAGCAGTGAAGCGCAGGGGGCCTACGAGCAGTACTTC
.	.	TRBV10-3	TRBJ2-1	CAISESNPASGNEQFF	TGTGCCATCAGTGAGTCGAATCCGGCCAGCGGCAATGAGCAGTTCTTC
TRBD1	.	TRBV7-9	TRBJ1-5	CASSLETGVGNQPQHF	TGTGCCAGCAGCTTAGAGACAGGGGTGGGCAATCAGCCCCAGCATTTT
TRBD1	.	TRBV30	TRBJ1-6	CAWSNLRDRGRNSPLHF	TGTGCCTGGAGCAACCTACGGGACAGGGGGCGAAATTCACCCCTCCACTTT
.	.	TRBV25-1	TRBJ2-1	CASGDSSYNEQFF	TGTGCTAGCGGGGACAGCTCCTACAATGAGCAGTTCTTC
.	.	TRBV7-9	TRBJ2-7	CASSLDGGEQYF	TGTGCCAGCAGCTTAGATGGCGGCGAGCAGTACTTC
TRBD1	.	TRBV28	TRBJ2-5	CASSPSARGIETQYF	TGTGCCAGCAGTCCCTCCGCCAGGGGGATAGAGACCCAGTACTTC
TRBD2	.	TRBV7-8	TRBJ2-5	CASSISSGGIGETQYF	TGTGCCAGCAGCATTAGTAGCGGGGGGATTGGGGAGACCCAGTACTTC
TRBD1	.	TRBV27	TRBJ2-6	CAVNTGGAGANVLTF	TGTGCCGTCAATACAGGGGGCGCTGGGGCCAACGTCCTGACTTTC